These 11 T cell receptor beta chains came from one sample sequenced in a study of blood T cell repertoires in COVID-19. Profiling relied on immunoSEQ multiplex PCR, and the TCRdb table lists in-frame clones only, not all of them. In the table there are around 300,000 clones, over 75% of which are singletons. Sequencing was performed on peripheral blood. The receptor source for this set is a woman in her 70s with acute or convalescent COVID-19.

The chain uses TRBV2 and TRBJ1-4; no reliable D call. This CDR3 spans 14 amino acids. The ends were cut back, 5 bases at V and 0 bases at J, with 7 bases in the middle. Germline CDR1 is SNHLY and CDR2 is FYNNEI. CDR3 loop: CASSSDATNEKLFF. In nucleotides, the CDR3 is TGTGCCAGCAGTTCAGATGCAACTAATGAAAAACTGTTTTTT. The variable domain in full, completed from reference TRBV2 and TRBJ1-4, reads EPEVTQTPSHQVTQMGQEVILRCVPISNHLYFYWYRQILGQKVEFLVSFYNNEISEKSEIFDDQFSVERPDGSNFTLKIRSTKLEDSAMYFCASSSDATNEKLFFGSGTQLSVL.

The rearrangement uses TRBV29-1 and TRBJ2-1, with TRBD1 identical over 8 bases. Looked up from germline, CDR1 is SQVTM and CDR2 is ANQGSEA. V was clipped by 7 bases and J by 0 bases; unmatched bases: 2. CDR3 length: 13 amino acids. The CDR3 bases are TGCAGCGCGGACAGGGTCTCCTACAATGAGCAGTTCTTC. It codes for CSADRVSYNEQFF.

The chain links TRBV7-2 to TRBJ2-1; 7 bases match TRBD2. CDR3 length: 14 amino acids. Trimming at V came to 3 bases and at J to 7 bases, leaving 6 bases not matched to a gene. Per the germline V gene, CDR1 is SGHTA and CDR2 is FQGNSA. This CDR3 is CASSFSLAANEQFF. The CDR3 coding sequence is TGTGCCAGCAGCTTTAGCCTAGCGGCAAATGAGCAGTTCTTC.

This chain connects TRBV6-1 to TRBJ1-2; tentative D call: TRBD1 (5 bases). The CDR3 runs 15 residues. V lost 1 base and J lost 5, with 14 bases in between. The V gene's germline CDR1 is MNHNS and CDR2 SASEGT. The CDR3 bases are TGTGCCAGCAGTGAAGTGGGAGGGGTTTCATATGGCTACACCTTC. Translation gives CASSEVGGVSYGYTF.

The chain joins TRBV2 to TRBJ1-5; the match to TRBD1 covers 10 bases. The CDR3 is 12 residues long. Germline lookup yields CDR1 SNHLY and CDR2 FYNNEI. With V trimmed by 3 bases and J by 11 bases, 1 base remained unmatched. The CDR3 loop reads CASSEGTGAQHF. In DNA, the CDR3 is TGTGCCAGCAGTGAGGGGACAGGGGCCCAGCATTTT. The full variable domain, in which reference TRBV2 and TRBJ1-5 provide the parts outside the CDR3, is EPEVTQTPSHQVTQMGQEVILRCVPISNHLYFYWYRQILGQKVEFLVSFYNNEISEKSEIFDDQFSVERPDGSNFTLKIRSTKLEDSAMYFCASSEGTGAQHFGDGTRLSIL.

The chain combines TRBV10-3 with TRBJ1-1, with D uncertain. Germline CDR1 is ENHRY and CDR2 is SYGVKD. The V and J ends lost 6 bases and 9 bases respectively, with 14 bases between them. The CDR3 extends over 12 amino acids. The CDR3 DNA is TGTGCCATCAGGGACTGGAACATGAAAGCTTTCTTT. Its translation is CAIRDWNMKAFF.

This sequence joins TRBV6-5 and TRBJ1-2, with a tentative D call TRBD1 (6 bases). CDR1 MNHEY and CDR2 SVGAGI come from the germline V gene. The germline V and J ends were trimmed by 7 bases and 7 bases, with 19 bases remaining between them. The CDR3 consists of 14 residues. CDR3 loop: CASTKTGHGGGYTF. CDR3 sequence (DNA): TGTGCCAGCACCAAAACAGGGCATGGCGGTGGCTACACCTTC.

The gene calls are TRBV3-1 (or the pseudogene TRBV3-2) and TRBJ1-1; the match to TRBD1 covers 7 bases. Losses at the gene ends were 7 bases for V and 0 bases for J; bases not matched to a gene: 8. The germline V gene encodes CDR1 LGHDT and CDR2 YNNKEL (reference sequence). The CDR3 runs 15 residues. The CDR3 is CASKTGNGMNTEAFF. DNA for the CDR3: TGTGCCAGCAAGACAGGGAACGGAATGAACACTGAAGCTTTCTTT.

V is TRBV5-1 and J is TRBJ2-3; 16 bases match TRBD2. CDR1 SGHRS and CDR2 YFSETQ come from the germline V gene. The CDR3 is made up of 16 amino acids. The J segment lost 7 bases and the V segment lost 5 bases, leaving 7 bases of the junction unmatched. In DNA, the CDR3 is TGCGCCAGCAGACCGGGACTAGCGGGGGGGTTCTATACGCAGTATTTT. It is translated as CASRPGLAGGFYTQYF.

For the CDR3, the DNA is TGTGCCAGCTCGGGGACAGGGGTTGGCGCTTTCTTT. The encoded protein is CASSGTGVGAFF. The chain joins TRBV18 to TRBJ1-1, with TRBD1 matching 10 bases. The CDR3 consists of 12 residues. Looked up from germline, CDR1 is KGHSH and CDR2 is LQKENI. V dropped 6 bases and J dropped 11; count of bases not matched to a gene: 6.

The chain carries TRBV6-5 and TRBJ1-4; TRBD1 agrees at 10 bases. This CDR3 region has 14 residues. V dropped 6 bases and J dropped 5; count of bases not matched to a gene: 3. Germline-derived CDR1 and CDR2 are MNHEY and SVGAGI. The CDR3 nucleotides are TGTGCCAGCAGGGAGGACAGGGGGAATGAAAAACTGTTTTTT. Protein product: CASREDRGNEKLFF.